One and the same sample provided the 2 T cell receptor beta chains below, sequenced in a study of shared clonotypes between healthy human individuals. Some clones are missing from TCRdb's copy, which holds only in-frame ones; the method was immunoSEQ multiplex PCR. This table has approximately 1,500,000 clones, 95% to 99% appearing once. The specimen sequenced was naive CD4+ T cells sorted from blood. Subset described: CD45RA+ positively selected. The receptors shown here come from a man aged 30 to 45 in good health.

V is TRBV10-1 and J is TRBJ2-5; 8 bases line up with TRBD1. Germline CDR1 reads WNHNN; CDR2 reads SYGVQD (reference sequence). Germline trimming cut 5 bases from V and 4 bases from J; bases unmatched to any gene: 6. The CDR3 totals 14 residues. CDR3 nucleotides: TGCGCCAGCAGTCCGGGACAGGCGGGAGAGACCCAGTACTTC. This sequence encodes CASSPGQAGETQYF.

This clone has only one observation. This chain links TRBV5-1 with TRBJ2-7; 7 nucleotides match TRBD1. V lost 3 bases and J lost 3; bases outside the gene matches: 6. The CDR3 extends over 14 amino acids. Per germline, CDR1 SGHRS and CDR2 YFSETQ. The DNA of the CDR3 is TGCGCCAGCAGCTCGAGGACAGGATTCTACGAGCAGTACTTC. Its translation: CASSSRTGFYEQYF.